This T cell receptor beta chain was sequenced during a study of cytomegalovirus exposure and HLA in healthy donors. Broader study findings: Solely CMV serostatus was available to characterize immune exposure.

As regards this clone: No antigen is known for it.

13 Jbeta primers and 60 Vbeta primers were used for the PCR. The assay was immunoSEQ multiplex PCR, and TCRdb's table has in-frame clones only and misses some. This sample carries 140,000 or so clones, more than 65% of them seen once, and the ten largest clones take 1.5% to 2%. The CDR3 extends over 17 amino acids. CDR1 is MRHNA and CDR2 is SNTAGT in the germline V gene. Trimming removed 5 bases from V and 3 bases from J; junction bases left unmatched: 13. The sample taken for sequencing was PBMCs. The TCR sequence derives from a woman under 40 in good health and CMV-seronegative. The chain carries TRBV6-4 and TRBJ2-7; 10 nucleotides match TRBD2. This chain's CDR3 is CASSPSTFLAGVYEQYF. DNA for the CDR3: TGTGCCAGCAGTCCTTCAACCTTTCTAGCGGGAGTCTACGAGCAGTACTTC.